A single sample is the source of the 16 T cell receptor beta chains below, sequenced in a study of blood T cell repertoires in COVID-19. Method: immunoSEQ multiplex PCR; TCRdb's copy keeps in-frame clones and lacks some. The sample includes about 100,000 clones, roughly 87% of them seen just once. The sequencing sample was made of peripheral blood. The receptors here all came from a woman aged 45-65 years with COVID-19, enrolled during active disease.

CDR3 sequence (DNA): TGTGCCAGCAGCCGGGGGGGCGCCGGGAATTCACCCCTCCACTTT. Its protein is CASSRGGAGNSPLHF. The chain recombines TRBV5-4 with TRBJ1-6; D possibly corresponds to TRBD1 (6 bases). With 4 bases removed from V and 7 bases from J, the gap between germline ends came to 15 bases. Germline CDR1 and CDR2: SGHNT and YYREEE (reference sequence). This CDR3 contains 15 residues.

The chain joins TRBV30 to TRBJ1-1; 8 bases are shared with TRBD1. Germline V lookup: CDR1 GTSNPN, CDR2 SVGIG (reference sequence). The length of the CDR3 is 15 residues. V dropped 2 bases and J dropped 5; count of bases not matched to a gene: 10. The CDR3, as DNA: TGTGCCTGGAGTAAATCCCGACAGGGGCCAACTGAAGCTTTCTTT. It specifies CAWSKSRQGPTEAFF.

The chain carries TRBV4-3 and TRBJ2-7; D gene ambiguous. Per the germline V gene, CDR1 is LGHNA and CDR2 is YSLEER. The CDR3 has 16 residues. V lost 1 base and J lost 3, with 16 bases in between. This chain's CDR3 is CASSQVSDTTRYEQYF. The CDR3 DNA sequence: TGCGCCAGCAGCCAAGTCTCAGACACGACCCGCTACGAGCAGTACTTC.

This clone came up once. DNA for the CDR3: TGTGCCAGCAGTGAAGGATGGGACAGGGCCCAGCATTTT. Translated, it gives CASSEGWDRAQHF. The chain has TRBV2 and TRBJ1-5; 9 nucleotides align to TRBD1. The CDR3 totals 13 residues. Germline values: CDR1 SNHLY, CDR2 FYNNEI. J gave up 11 bases and V 1 base, and 3 bases lay outside the gene matches.

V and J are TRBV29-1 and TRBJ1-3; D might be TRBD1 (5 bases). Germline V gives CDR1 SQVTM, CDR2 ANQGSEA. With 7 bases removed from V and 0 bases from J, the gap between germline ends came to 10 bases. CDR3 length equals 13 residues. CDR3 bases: TGCAGCGACACAGGAACCTCTGGAAACACCATATATTTT. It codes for CSDTGTSGNTIYF.

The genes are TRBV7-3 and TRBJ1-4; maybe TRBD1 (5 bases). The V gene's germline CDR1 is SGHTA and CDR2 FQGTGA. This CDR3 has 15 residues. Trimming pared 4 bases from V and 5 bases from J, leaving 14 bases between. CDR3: CASSCWSSGNEKLFF. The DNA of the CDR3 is TGTGCCAGCAGCTGCTGGTCTTCAGGGAATGAAAAACTGTTTTTT.

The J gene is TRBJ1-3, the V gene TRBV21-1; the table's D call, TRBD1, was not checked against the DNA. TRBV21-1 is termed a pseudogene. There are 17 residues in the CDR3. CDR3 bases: TGTGCCAGCAGCAACGACGGACAGGCCCGCTCTGGAAACACCATATATTTT. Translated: CASSNDGQARSGNTIYF.

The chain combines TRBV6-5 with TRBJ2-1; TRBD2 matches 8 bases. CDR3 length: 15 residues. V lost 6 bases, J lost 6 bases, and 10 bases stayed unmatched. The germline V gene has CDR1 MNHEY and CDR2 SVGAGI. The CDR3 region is CASRGGRTSFNEQFF. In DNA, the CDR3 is TGTGCCAGCAGGGGGGGTAGGACTAGCTTCAATGAGCAGTTCTTC.

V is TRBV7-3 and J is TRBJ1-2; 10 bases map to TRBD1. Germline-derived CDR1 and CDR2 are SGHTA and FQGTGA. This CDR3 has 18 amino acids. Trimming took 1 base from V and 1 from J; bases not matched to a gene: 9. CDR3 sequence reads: CASSLIVDGTGDNYGYTF. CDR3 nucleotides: TGTGCCAGCAGCTTAATAGTGGATGGGACAGGGGATAACTATGGCTACACCTTC.

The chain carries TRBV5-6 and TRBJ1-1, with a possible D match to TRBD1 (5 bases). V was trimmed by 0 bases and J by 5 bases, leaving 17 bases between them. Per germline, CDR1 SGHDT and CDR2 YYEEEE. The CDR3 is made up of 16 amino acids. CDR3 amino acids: CASSLETLDRRTEAFF. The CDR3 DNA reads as TGTGCCAGCAGCTTGGAGACGCTTGACAGACGGACTGAAGCTTTCTTT. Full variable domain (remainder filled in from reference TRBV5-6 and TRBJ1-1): DAGVTQSPTHLIKTRGQQVTLRCSPKSGHDTVSWYQQALGQGPQFIFQYYEEEERQRGNFPDRFSGHQFPNYSSELNVNALLLGDSALYLCASSLETLDRRTEAFFGQGTRLTVV.

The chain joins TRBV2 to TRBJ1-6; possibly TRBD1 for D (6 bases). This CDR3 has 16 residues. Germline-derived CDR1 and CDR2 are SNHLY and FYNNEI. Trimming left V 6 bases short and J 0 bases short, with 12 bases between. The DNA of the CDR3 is TGTGCCAGCAGGGGGGGGACAAGCTCCTATAATTCACCCCTCCACTTT. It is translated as CASRGGTSSYNSPLHF.

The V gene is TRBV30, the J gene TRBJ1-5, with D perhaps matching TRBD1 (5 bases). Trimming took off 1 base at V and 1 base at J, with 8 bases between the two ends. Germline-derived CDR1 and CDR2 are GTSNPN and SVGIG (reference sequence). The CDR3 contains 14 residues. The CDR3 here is CAWSGQLSNQPQHF. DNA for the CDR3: TGTGCCTGGAGTGGACAGTTAAGCAATCAGCCCCAGCATTTT.

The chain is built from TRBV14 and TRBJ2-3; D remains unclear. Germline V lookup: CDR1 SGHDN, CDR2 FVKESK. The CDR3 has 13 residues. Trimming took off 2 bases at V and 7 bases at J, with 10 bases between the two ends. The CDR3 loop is CASSQSDKNTQYF. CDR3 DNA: TGTGCCAGCAGCCAATCTGACAAAAATACGCAGTATTTT.

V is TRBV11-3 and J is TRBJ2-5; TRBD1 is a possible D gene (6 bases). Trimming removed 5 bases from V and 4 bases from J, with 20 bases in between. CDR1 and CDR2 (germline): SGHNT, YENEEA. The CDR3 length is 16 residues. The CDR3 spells CASSLNRDPWRETQYF. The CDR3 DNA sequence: TGTGCCAGCAGCCTCAACAGGGATCCGTGGAGAGAGACCCAGTACTTC.

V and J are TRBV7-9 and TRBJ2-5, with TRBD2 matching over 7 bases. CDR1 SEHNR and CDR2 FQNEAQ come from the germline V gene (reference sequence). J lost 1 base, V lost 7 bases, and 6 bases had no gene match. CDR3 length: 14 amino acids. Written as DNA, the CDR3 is TGTGCCAGCACCTCCGGGGGGTCCCAAGAGACCCAGTACTTC. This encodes CASTSGGSQETQYF.

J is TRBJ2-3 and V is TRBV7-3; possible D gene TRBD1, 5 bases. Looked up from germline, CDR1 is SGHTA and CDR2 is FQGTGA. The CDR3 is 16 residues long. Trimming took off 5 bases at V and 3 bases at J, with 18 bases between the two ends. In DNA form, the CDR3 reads TGTGCCAGCAGCCCAGGATGGGGCGGAAGAACAGATACGCAGTATTTT. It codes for CASSPGWGGRTDTQYF.